A selection of T cell receptor beta chains follows, all from one sample in a study of shared clonotypes between healthy human individuals. Produced via immunoSEQ multiplex PCR; TCRdb's table is partial and in-frame only. Altogether a few million clones are present, around 90% being singletons, with the ten largest covering 0.11% to 0.15%. The sample comprised naive CD4+ T cells sorted from blood. These receptors were obtained from a man between 18 and 29 years old in good health. Both conserved end residues are part of each CDR3. Fields, in order: D gene, J gene, V gene, clone size, CDR3 protein, CDR3 DNA. D genes are given only for firm matches. Size values are once, few and many counts, or a class for expanded clones, and some rows have none.

d_call: TRBD1
j_call: TRBJ1-2
v_call: TRBV27
clone_size: -
cdr3_aa: CASSISRTGGIYGYTF
cdr3_nt: TGTGCCAGCAGCATCTCTCGGACAGGGGGGATCTATGGCTACACCTTC

d_call: TRBD1
j_call: TRBJ2-7
v_call: TRBV6-4
clone_size: -
cdr3_aa: CASSDPYRDRVHEQYF
cdr3_nt: TGTGCCAGCAGTGACCCATACCGGGACAGGGTACACGAGCAGTACTTC

d_call: TRBD2
j_call: TRBJ2-2
v_call: TRBV6-6
clone_size: -
cdr3_aa: CASTDSGRAGGELFF
cdr3_nt: TGTGCCAGCACCGACAGCGGGAGGGCCGGCGGGGAGCTGTTTTTT

d_call: TRBD2
j_call: TRBJ2-2
v_call: TRBV7-9
clone_size: -
cdr3_aa: CASSPLGSGRTGELFF
cdr3_nt: TGTGCCAGCAGCCCCTTGGGGAGCGGGAGAACCGGGGAGCTGTTTTTT

d_call: -
j_call: TRBJ1-4
v_call: TRBV29-1
clone_size: -
cdr3_aa: CSVERSGKLFF
cdr3_nt: TGCAGCGTCGAAAGGTCTGGCAAACTGTTTTTT

d_call: -
j_call: TRBJ2-3
v_call: TRBV4-1
clone_size: once
cdr3_aa: CASSLATGLADTQYF
cdr3_nt: TGCGCCAGCAGCCTCGCCACAGGTTTAGCAGATACGCAGTATTTT

d_call: -
j_call: TRBJ2-6
v_call: TRBV11-3
clone_size: -
cdr3_aa: CASRGPGANVLTF
cdr3_nt: TGTGCCAGCAGGGGGCCAGGGGCCAACGTCCTGACTTTC

d_call: -
j_call: TRBJ2-3
v_call: TRBV7-9
clone_size: -
cdr3_aa: CASSSSDTQYF
cdr3_nt: -

d_call: TRBD1
j_call: TRBJ1-5
v_call: TRBV6-1
clone_size: -
cdr3_aa: CASLKWTGGEPQHF
cdr3_nt: TGTGCCAGTCTTAAGTGGACAGGGGGCGAGCCCCAGCATTTT

d_call: TRBD2
j_call: TRBJ2-3
v_call: TRBV7-9
clone_size: -
cdr3_aa: CASSSGSGSATDTQYF
cdr3_nt: TGTGCCAGCAGCTCCGGTAGCGGGAGCGCGACAGATACGCAGTATTTT

d_call: TRBD1
j_call: TRBJ1-2
v_call: TRBV7-3
clone_size: -
cdr3_aa: CASSLTPEGQGYGYTF
cdr3_nt: TGTGCCAGCAGCTTAACGCCGGAGGGACAGGGCTATGGCTACACCTTC

d_call: -
j_call: TRBJ1-2
v_call: TRBV7-5
clone_size: -
cdr3_aa: CARSFGENYGYTF
cdr3_nt: TGTGCCAGATCCTTCGGGGAGAACTATGGCTACACCTTC

d_call: TRBD1
j_call: TRBJ2-4
v_call: TRBV2
clone_size: once
cdr3_aa: CASSSGAGGNIQYF
cdr3_nt: TGTGCCAGCAGTTCCGGGGCAGGGGGAAACATTCAGTACTTC

d_call: TRBD1
j_call: TRBJ1-5
v_call: TRBV29-1
clone_size: once
cdr3_aa: CSVGIGQGAGGNQPQHF
cdr3_nt: TGCAGCGTTGGAATAGGACAGGGGGCAGGGGGCAATCAGCCCCAGCATTTT

d_call: -
j_call: TRBJ2-1
v_call: TRBV4-1
clone_size: -
cdr3_aa: CASSQAGTPKTLSYNEQFF
cdr3_nt: TGCGCCAGCAGCCAAGCCGGGACTCCGAAAACCCTCTCCTACAATGAGCAGTTCTTC

d_call: -
j_call: TRBJ2-7
v_call: TRBV4-1
clone_size: few
cdr3_aa: CASSQEGAYEQYF
cdr3_nt: TGCGCCAGCAGCCAAGAAGGGGCCTACGAGCAGTACTTC

d_call: -
j_call: TRBJ2-3
v_call: TRBV6-5
clone_size: -
cdr3_aa: CASSTTITDTQYF
cdr3_nt: TGTGCCAGCAGTACGACGATCACAGATACGCAGTATTTT

d_call: -
j_call: TRBJ1-2
v_call: TRBV28
clone_size: -
cdr3_aa: CASRIAQSYTF
cdr3_nt: TGTGCCAGCAGAATCGCCCAAAGCTACACCTTC

d_call: -
j_call: TRBJ1-1
v_call: TRBV18
clone_size: -
cdr3_aa: CASSPPPEGREAFF
cdr3_nt: TGTGCCAGCTCACCACCGCCGGAAGGGCGAGAGGCTTTCTTT

d_call: -
j_call: TRBJ2-6
v_call: TRBV6-5
clone_size: once
cdr3_aa: CASSYSSGANVLTF
cdr3_nt: TGTGCCAGCAGTTACTCGAGTGGGGCCAACGTCCTGACTTTC

d_call: TRBD2
j_call: TRBJ2-2
v_call: TRBV15
clone_size: -
cdr3_aa: CATSIGGSNTGELFF
cdr3_nt: TGTGCCACCAGCATAGGCGGGAGTAACACCGGGGAGCTGTTTTTT

d_call: TRBD2
j_call: TRBJ2-7
v_call: TRBV6-6
clone_size: -
cdr3_aa: CASTLTSGRYEQYF
cdr3_nt: TGTGCCAGCACTCTCACTAGCGGGAGGTACGAGCAGTACTTC

d_call: -
j_call: TRBJ2-5
v_call: TRBV21-1
clone_size: -
cdr3_aa: CASSKDGPIAGGPQETQYF
cdr3_nt: TGTGCCAGCAGCAAAGATGGGCCAATAGCGGGAGGGCCCCAAGAGACCCAGTACTTC

d_call: TRBD2
j_call: TRBJ2-1
v_call: TRBV15
clone_size: -
cdr3_aa: CAIQAGGRNEQFF
cdr3_nt: TGTGCCATTCAAGCGGGAGGGCGTAATGAGCAGTTCTTC

d_call: TRBD1
j_call: TRBJ1-6
v_call: TRBV5-8
clone_size: -
cdr3_aa: CASSRQGTINSPLHF
cdr3_nt: TGTGCCAGCAGCCGACAGGGAACTATCAATTCACCCCTCCACTTT

d_call: TRBD2
j_call: TRBJ2-7
v_call: TRBV7-9
clone_size: -
cdr3_aa: CASSSHSGRQYEQYF
cdr3_nt: TGTGCCAGCAGCTCACATAGCGGGAGACAGTACGAGCAGTACTTC

d_call: TRBD1
j_call: TRBJ1-6
v_call: TRBV7-9
clone_size: few
cdr3_aa: CASSFGQDNSPLHF
cdr3_nt: TGTGCCAGCAGCTTTGGACAGGATAATTCACCCCTCCACTTT

d_call: -
j_call: TRBJ2-7
v_call: TRBV2
clone_size: -
cdr3_aa: CASSEGWYTGSYEQYF
cdr3_nt: TGTGCCAGCAGTGAAGGCTGGTATACGGGTTCCTACGAGCAGTACTTC

d_call: -
j_call: TRBJ2-1
v_call: TRBV21-1
clone_size: -
cdr3_aa: CASSRDRDYNEQFF
cdr3_nt: TGTGCCAGCAGCCGGGACAGGGACTACAATGAGCAGTTCTTC

d_call: -
j_call: TRBJ1-2
v_call: TRBV2
clone_size: -
cdr3_aa: CASRPTGLPNYGYTF
cdr3_nt: TGTGCCAGCAGACCCACGGGACTTCCTAACTATGGCTACACCTTC

d_call: -
j_call: TRBJ1-6
v_call: TRBV6-1
clone_size: -
cdr3_aa: CASMKRGDSPLHF
cdr3_nt: TGTGCCAGCATGAAAAGGGGGGACTCACCCCTCCACTTT

d_call: -
j_call: TRBJ2-7
v_call: TRBV5-1
clone_size: -
cdr3_aa: CASSLDWFSYEQYF
cdr3_nt: TGCGCCAGCAGCTTGGATTGGTTCTCCTACGAGCAGTACTTC

d_call: TRBD1
j_call: TRBJ1-5
v_call: TRBV27
clone_size: -
cdr3_aa: CASSPWTGNQPQHF
cdr3_nt: TGTGCCAGCAGTCCCTGGACAGGAAATCAGCCCCAGCATTTT

d_call: -
j_call: TRBJ2-3
v_call: TRBV10-1
clone_size: -
cdr3_aa: CASSDRVMGKADTQYF
cdr3_nt: TGCGCCAGCAGTGATCGAGTAATGGGGAAAGCAGATACGCAGTATTTT

d_call: -
j_call: TRBJ2-3
v_call: TRBV4-2
clone_size: -
cdr3_aa: CASSQEGGPDTQYF
cdr3_nt: TGTGCCAGCAGCCAAGAAGGGGGACCGGATACGCAGTATTTT

d_call: TRBD1
j_call: TRBJ2-6
v_call: TRBV28
clone_size: once
cdr3_aa: CASRDRASGANVLTF
cdr3_nt: TGTGCCAGCAGGGACAGGGCCTCTGGGGCCAACGTCCTGACTTTC

d_call: -
j_call: TRBJ1-1
v_call: TRBV6-5
clone_size: -
cdr3_aa: CASSYGQRGTEAFF
cdr3_nt: TGTGCCAGCAGTTACGGTCAGAGGGGGACTGAAGCTTTCTTT

d_call: TRBD1
j_call: TRBJ2-1
v_call: TRBV27
clone_size: -
cdr3_aa: CASSRTGTGYNEQFF
cdr3_nt: TGTGCCAGCAGTCGGACCGGGACAGGGTACAATGAGCAGTTCTTC

d_call: TRBD2
j_call: TRBJ2-1
v_call: TRBV7-2
clone_size: -
cdr3_aa: CASSLASGLSSYNEQFF
cdr3_nt: TGTGCCAGCAGCTTGGCTAGCGGACTATCCTCCTACAATGAGCAGTTCTTC

d_call: TRBD1
j_call: TRBJ2-2
v_call: TRBV5-1
clone_size: -
cdr3_aa: CASSSMDRGGNTGELFF
cdr3_nt: TGCGCCAGCAGCTCGATGGACAGGGGCGGGAACACCGGGGAGCTGTTTTTT

d_call: -
j_call: TRBJ1-4
v_call: TRBV5-4
clone_size: -
cdr3_aa: CASSLGGVGEKLFF
cdr3_nt: TGTGCCAGCAGCTTGGGTGGGGTTGGTGAAAAACTGTTTTTT

d_call: -
j_call: TRBJ2-2
v_call: TRBV6-6
clone_size: -
cdr3_aa: CASSYSQNTGELFF
cdr3_nt: TGTGCCAGCAGTTACTCCCAGAACACCGGGGAGCTGTTTTTT

d_call: TRBD1
j_call: TRBJ2-2
v_call: TRBV6-5
clone_size: -
cdr3_aa: CASSYVGTGDVGELFF
cdr3_nt: TGTGCCAGCAGTTACGTCGGGACAGGGGATGTCGGGGAGCTGTTTTTT

d_call: -
j_call: TRBJ1-6
v_call: TRBV19
clone_size: -
cdr3_aa: CASSPQSAYNSPLHF
cdr3_nt: TGTGCCAGTAGTCCACAGAGTGCCTATAATTCACCCCTCCACTTT

d_call: -
j_call: TRBJ1-3
v_call: TRBV6-1
clone_size: once
cdr3_aa: CASSEPTSGNTIYF
cdr3_nt: TGTGCCAGCAGTGAACCGACCTCTGGAAACACCATATATTTT

d_call: TRBD1
j_call: TRBJ1-1
v_call: TRBV27
clone_size: -
cdr3_aa: CASSQTGGVTNTEAFF
cdr3_nt: TGTGCCAGCAGTCAGACAGGGGGCGTAACGAACACTGAAGCTTTCTTT

d_call: TRBD1
j_call: TRBJ1-6
v_call: TRBV4-1
clone_size: -
cdr3_aa: CASSLEDRGNSPLHF
cdr3_nt: TGCGCCAGCAGCCTTGAGGACAGGGGAAATTCACCCCTCCACTTT

d_call: -
j_call: TRBJ1-2
v_call: TRBV9
clone_size: -
cdr3_aa: CASSVEGRGNYGYTF
cdr3_nt: TGTGCCAGCAGCGTAGAAGGCAGGGGAAACTATGGCTACACCTTC

d_call: TRBD2
j_call: TRBJ2-7
v_call: TRBV6-5
clone_size: -
cdr3_aa: CASSYSILAGAYEQYF
cdr3_nt: TGTGCCAGCAGTTACTCGATACTAGCGGGAGCCTACGAGCAGTACTTC

d_call: -
j_call: TRBJ1-1
v_call: TRBV5-1
clone_size: -
cdr3_aa: CASSLFGTMNTEAFF
cdr3_nt: TGCGCCAGCAGCTTGTTCGGGACCATGAACACTGAAGCTTTCTTT

d_call: -
j_call: TRBJ1-1
v_call: TRBV7-2
clone_size: -
cdr3_aa: CAGRKQVNTEAFF
cdr3_nt: TGTGCCGGCCGAAAACAGGTGAACACTGAAGCTTTCTTT

d_call: -
j_call: TRBJ2-7
v_call: TRBV7-9
clone_size: -
cdr3_aa: CASSATWGAGYEQYF
cdr3_nt: TGTGCCAGCAGCGCGACATGGGGGGCTGGATACGAGCAGTACTTC

d_call: -
j_call: TRBJ1-6
v_call: TRBV10-1
clone_size: few
cdr3_aa: CASSHAGKGGSPLHF
cdr3_nt: TGCGCCAGCAGCCATGCAGGGAAAGGAGGTTCACCCCTCCACTTT

d_call: -
j_call: TRBJ2-7
v_call: TRBV5-1
clone_size: -
cdr3_aa: CASSEPASEQYF
cdr3_nt: TGCGCCAGCAGCGAGCCTGCGAGCGAGCAGTACTTC